This note documents a single TCR beta chain sequence. The data stem from a study of blood T cell repertoires in COVID-19. Background on the study: Samples came from the United States, Italy and Spain, spanning acute and convalescent COVID-19. The analysed material was cDNA or gDNA that came from T cells, B-cell-depleted T cells, or PBMCs.

In the source study's methods: Nucleated cell counts were estimated from reference gene primer amplification. Clones were sequenced by immunoSEQ multiplex PCR, and TCRdb holds only the in-frame ones, with some missing. V, J and clone size are taken as reported in that table, and D and trimming were inferred from the DNA itself. Altogether over 75,000 clones are present, approximately 90% being singletons, with the ten largest covering under 2.5%. Germline loops: CDR1 LGHDT, CDR2 YNNKEL (reference sequence). The CDR3 contains 14 residues. V lost 5 bases and J 0 bases, leaving 10 bases between the germline ends.

Sequences were obtained from peripheral blood. The gene calls are TRBV3-1 (or the pseudogene TRBV3-2) and TRBJ1-1; D remains unclear. The receptor comes from a human donor with active COVID-19. The donor label of this sample is uncertain. In DNA form, the CDR3 reads TGTGCCAGCAGCAGCGGCCGGATGAACACTGAAGCTTTCTTT. Protein: CASSSGRMNTEAFF.